These T cell receptor beta chains were read from a single sample in a study of Ad26.COV2.S vaccination and SARS-CoV-2 variants. This table comes from immunoSEQ multiplex PCR, and its TCRdb copy is limited to in-frame clones, with some not included. Of approximately 250,000 clones listed, 87% are singletons. The source was peripheral blood, collected in a trial of Ad26.COV2.S vaccine versus placebo. These receptors all come from a person between 18 and 59 years old who received the Ad26.COV2.S COVID-19 vaccine or a placebo. CDR3s include the opening cysteine and the closing phenylalanine or tryptophan. A D gene is named only where the DNA matches it firmly. Part of the rows lack a size; the others show once, few, many or a class for expanded clones.

v_gene: TRBV5-1
j_gene: TRBJ2-5
d_gene: TRBD2
abundance: -
CDR3aa: CASSLVAGGPGKTQYF
CDR3nt: TGCGCCAGCAGCTTGGTAGCGGGAGGGCCGGGGAAGACCCAGTACTTC

v_gene: TRBV6-5
j_gene: TRBJ2-1
d_gene: -
abundance: -
CDR3aa: CASSGLGEQFF
CDR3nt: TGTGCCAGCAGCGGGTTGGGGGAGCAGTTCTTC

v_gene: TRBV5-8
j_gene: TRBJ2-5
d_gene: -
abundance: -
CDR3aa: CASSRYLEETQYF
CDR3nt: TGTGCCAGCAGCCGATATCTAGAGGAGACCCAGTACTTC

v_gene: TRBV7-2
j_gene: TRBJ2-3
d_gene: -
abundance: -
CDR3aa: CASNSRNTDTQYF
CDR3nt: TGTGCCAGCAATAGCCGGAACACAGATACGCAGTATTTT

v_gene: TRBV4-1
j_gene: TRBJ2-1
d_gene: TRBD2
abundance: -
CDR3aa: CASSQGPGLALNEQFF
CDR3nt: TGCGCCAGCAGCCAAGGTCCGGGACTAGCTTTGAATGAGCAGTTCTTC

v_gene: TRBV7-2
j_gene: TRBJ2-6
d_gene: -
abundance: -
CDR3aa: CASSLTVSGANVLTF
CDR3nt: TGTGCCAGCAGCTTGACTGTCTCTGGGGCCAACGTCCTGACTTTC

v_gene: TRBV7-3
j_gene: TRBJ2-7
d_gene: TRBD2
abundance: -
CDR3aa: CASSPLAGGLYEQYF
CDR3nt: TGTGCCAGCAGCCCACTAGCGGGGGGCCTCTACGAGCAGTACTTC

v_gene: TRBV7-3
j_gene: TRBJ1-2
d_gene: -
abundance: -
CDR3aa: CASSSGRDGYTF
CDR3nt: TGTGCCAGCAGCTCCGGACGCGATGGCTACACCTTC

v_gene: TRBV7-2
j_gene: TRBJ2-1
d_gene: -
abundance: -
CDR3aa: CASSARGGVNEQFF
CDR3nt: TGTGCCAGCAGCGCCCGCGGAGGGGTCAATGAGCAGTTCTTC

v_gene: TRBV11-2
j_gene: TRBJ1-2
d_gene: -
abundance: -
CDR3aa: CASSLDINGYTF
CDR3nt: TGTGCCAGCAGCTTAGATATAAATGGCTACACCTTC

v_gene: TRBV7-9
j_gene: TRBJ2-7
d_gene: -
abundance: -
CDR3aa: CASSSQSSRTVLYEQYF
CDR3nt: TGTGCCAGCAGCTCTCAGTCCTCCCGGACCGTCCTCTACGAGCAGTACTTC

v_gene: TRBV5-1
j_gene: TRBJ1-2
d_gene: -
abundance: -
CDR3aa: CASSPGTNYGYTF
CDR3nt: TGCGCCAGCAGCCCAGGGACTAACTATGGCTACACCTTC

v_gene: TRBV3-1/TRBV3-2
j_gene: TRBJ1-2
d_gene: TRBD1
abundance: -
CDR3aa: CASNQDRVGGYTF
CDR3nt: TGTGCCAGCAACCAAGACAGGGTCGGTGGCTACACCTTC

v_gene: TRBV7-3
j_gene: TRBJ2-1
d_gene: -
abundance: -
CDR3aa: CASSFRTASYNEQFF
CDR3nt: TGTGCCAGCAGCTTTCGTACCGCCTCCTACAATGAGCAGTTCTTC

v_gene: TRBV29-1
j_gene: TRBJ2-3
d_gene: -
abundance: -
CDR3aa: CSVADSGKTQYF
CDR3nt: TGCAGCGTCGCCGATAGCGGTAAAACGCAGTATTTT

v_gene: TRBV10-2
j_gene: TRBJ1-4
d_gene: -
abundance: -
CDR3aa: CASSESGRGRKLFF
CDR3nt: TGCGCCAGCAGTGAGTCAGGCAGGGGACGGAAACTGTTTTTT

v_gene: TRBV6-4
j_gene: TRBJ2-1
d_gene: -
abundance: few
CDR3aa: CASSEGSGYNEQFF
CDR3nt: TGTGCCAGCAGTGAGGGTAGCGGATACAATGAGCAGTTCTTC

v_gene: TRBV2
j_gene: TRBJ2-2
d_gene: TRBD2
abundance: -
CDR3aa: CASNRLAGGELFF
CDR3nt: TGTGCCAGCAACCGACTAGCGGGCGGGGAGCTGTTTTTT

v_gene: TRBV23-1
j_gene: TRBJ1-3
d_gene: -
abundance: -
CDR3aa: CASSQLGSSGNTIYF
CDR3nt: TGCGCCAGCAGTCAACTGGGTTCCTCTGGAAACACCATATATTTT

v_gene: TRBV5-6
j_gene: TRBJ2-7
d_gene: TRBD1
abundance: -
CDR3aa: CASSRGQGSYEQYF
CDR3nt: TGTGCCAGCAGCCGGGGACAGGGAAGCTACGAGCAGTACTTC

v_gene: TRBV4-3
j_gene: TRBJ1-5
d_gene: -
abundance: -
CDR3aa: CASSKSRDQPQHF
CDR3nt: TGCGCCAGCAGTAAATCGAGGGATCAGCCCCAGCATTTT

v_gene: TRBV6-4
j_gene: TRBJ2-1
d_gene: -
abundance: -
CDR3aa: CASSDFRVTSPGEQFF
CDR3nt: TGTGCCAGCAGTGACTTTCGGGTTACTAGCCCGGGTGAGCAGTTCTTC

v_gene: TRBV20-1
j_gene: TRBJ2-7
d_gene: -
abundance: -
CDR3aa: CSASPTNRMDEQYF
CDR3nt: TGCAGTGCTAGTCCGACTAACCGCATGGACGAGCAGTACTTC

v_gene: TRBV5-1
j_gene: TRBJ1-1
d_gene: -
abundance: -
CDR3aa: CASSLEQVVGGSTEAFF
CDR3nt: TGCGCCAGCAGCTTGGAACAGGTGGTTGGGGGGAGCACTGAAGCTTTCTTT

v_gene: TRBV30
j_gene: TRBJ1-3
d_gene: -
abundance: -
CDR3aa: CAWKPRGFGNTIYF
CDR3nt: TGTGCCTGGAAACCCAGGGGCTTTGGAAACACCATATATTTT

v_gene: TRBV5-1
j_gene: TRBJ2-3
d_gene: TRBD2
abundance: -
CDR3aa: CASSLVISGAGSADTQYF
CDR3nt: TGCGCCAGCAGCTTGGTAATATCCGGAGCGGGGTCCGCAGATACGCAGTATTTT

v_gene: TRBV27
j_gene: TRBJ2-1
d_gene: TRBD1
abundance: once
CDR3aa: CACQDRGNEQFF
CDR3nt: TGTGCCTGCCAGGACAGGGGGAATGAGCAGTTCTTC

v_gene: TRBV7-9
j_gene: TRBJ1-6
d_gene: -
abundance: -
CDR3aa: CASTPPGTLNSPLHF
CDR3nt: TGTGCCAGCACCCCCCCCGGGACACTAAATTCACCCCTCCACTTT

v_gene: TRBV6-4
j_gene: TRBJ2-3
d_gene: -
abundance: -
CDR3aa: CASSDGSGTDTQYF
CDR3nt: TGTGCCAGCAGTGATGGGAGTGGCACAGATACGCAGTATTTT

v_gene: TRBV4-3
j_gene: TRBJ2-3
d_gene: TRBD2
abundance: -
CDR3aa: CASSQEASGVDTQYF
CDR3nt: TGCGCCAGCAGCCAAGAGGCTAGCGGGGTGGATACGCAGTATTTT

v_gene: TRBV11-3
j_gene: TRBJ2-1
d_gene: -
abundance: -
CDR3aa: CASSRETGPYNEQFF
CDR3nt: TGTGCCAGCAGCCGCGAAACGGGGCCCTACAATGAGCAGTTCTTC

v_gene: TRBV21-1
j_gene: TRBJ2-2
d_gene: -
abundance: -
CDR3aa: CASSKVKREGTGELFF
CDR3nt: TGTGCCAGCAGCAAAGTGAAGCGGGAGGGCACCGGGGAGCTGTTTTTT

v_gene: TRBV24-1
j_gene: TRBJ2-1
d_gene: TRBD2
abundance: -
CDR3aa: CATARLAETNEQFF
CDR3nt: TGTGCCACCGCAAGACTAGCGGAAACCAATGAGCAGTTCTTC

v_gene: TRBV15
j_gene: TRBJ1-4
d_gene: -
abundance: -
CDR3aa: CATSRDKDRVNEKLFF
CDR3nt: TGTGCCACCAGCAGAGATAAAGACCGTGTAAATGAAAAACTGTTTTTT

v_gene: TRBV6-6
j_gene: TRBJ2-2
d_gene: -
abundance: -
CDR3aa: CASSYQGMNTGELFF
CDR3nt: TGTGCCAGCAGTTACCAGGGGATGAACACCGGGGAGCTGTTTTTT

v_gene: TRBV6-2/TRBV6-3
j_gene: TRBJ2-1
d_gene: TRBD1
abundance: -
CDR3aa: CASSPTGGINEQFF
CDR3nt: TGTGCCAGCAGCCCCACAGGGGGGATCAATGAGCAGTTCTTC

v_gene: TRBV11-2
j_gene: TRBJ1-6
d_gene: TRBD1
abundance: -
CDR3aa: CASSEPTGMNSPLHF
CDR3nt: TGTGCCAGCAGCGAGCCGACAGGGATGAATTCACCCCTCCACTTT

v_gene: TRBV29-1
j_gene: TRBJ2-1
d_gene: -
abundance: once
CDR3aa: CSVVGGSSYNEQFF
CDR3nt: TGCAGCGTTGTCGGGGGAAGCTCCTACAATGAGCAGTTCTTC

v_gene: TRBV5-6
j_gene: TRBJ1-2
d_gene: -
abundance: -
CDR3aa: CASSSLSEADYGYTF
CDR3nt: TGTGCCAGCAGCTCTCTCTCAGAGGCGGACTATGGCTACACCTTC

v_gene: TRBV10-3
j_gene: TRBJ2-1
d_gene: -
abundance: -
CDR3aa: CAISESREQFF
CDR3nt: TGTGCCATCAGTGAGTCTAGGGAGCAGTTCTTC